This TCR beta chain is drawn from a study of tumor-infiltrating lymphocytes in localized non-small cell lung cancer. Study context: The cohort mixed smokers and never-smokers, several histologies, and some post-neoadjuvant-chemotherapy samples. Resected tumor was paired with non-adjacent uninvolved lung from the same patient.

Findings and limits, study-wide: T-cell fraction did not differ between immunotypes IM1 and IM2. TCR sequencing covered a subset of patients with enough tissue.

There are 14 residues in the CDR3. Germline V lookup: CDR1 LNHDA, CDR2 SQIVND (reference sequence). Profiled with immunoSEQ multiplex PCR; TCRdb holds only in-frame clones, not every one. The repertoire includes about 16,000 clones, around 74% of them detected once, and 9.1% sits in the top ten. With regard to this clone: No antigen is known for it. One junction end disagrees with the germline gene, perhaps due to a read error.

The receptor was isolated from a human donor with non-small cell lung cancer. Material for sequencing was lung tumor tissue. This rearrangement joins TRBV19 to TRBJ1-6; D is perhaps TRBD1 (5 bases). The chain's CDR3 is CASTRGSFNSPLHF. The CDR3, as DNA: TGTGCCAGTACGCGGGGGTCCTTTAATTCACCCCTCCACTTT.